This T cell receptor beta chain was sequenced in a study of tissue T cells after allogeneic stem cell transplantation. Germline lookup yields CDR1 SNHLY and CDR2 FYNNEI. This CDR3 has 14 residues. The V end was cut by 6 bases, the J end by 0 bases, with 12 bases between. The data were produced by immunoSEQ multiplex PCR, yet TCRdb's version contains in-frame clones alone and is incomplete. In the table there are roughly 520 clones, over 70% of which are singletons. This clonotype was sampled from a male patient aged 40 to 70 with steroid-refractory graft-versus-host disease after an allogeneic stem cell transplant. Some T cells here may be from the graft donor. The sequencing here drew on skin, taken at autopsy. The gene calls are TRBV2 and TRBJ2-7; TRBD1 might be the D (5 bases). In DNA, the CDR3 is TGTGCCAGCAGCCAACAGGTGAGCTCCTACGAGCAGTACTTC. Protein: CASSQQVSSYEQYF.